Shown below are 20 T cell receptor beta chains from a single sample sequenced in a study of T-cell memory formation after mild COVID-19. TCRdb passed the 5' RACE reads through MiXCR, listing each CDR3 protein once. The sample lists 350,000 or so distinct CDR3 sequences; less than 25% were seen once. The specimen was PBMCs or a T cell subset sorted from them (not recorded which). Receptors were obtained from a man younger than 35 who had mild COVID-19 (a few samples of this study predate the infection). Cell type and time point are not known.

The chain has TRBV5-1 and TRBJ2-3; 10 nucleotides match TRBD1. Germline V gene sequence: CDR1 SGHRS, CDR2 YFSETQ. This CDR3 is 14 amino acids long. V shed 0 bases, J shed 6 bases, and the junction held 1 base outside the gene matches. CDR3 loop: CASSLGGQGDTQYF. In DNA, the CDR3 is TGCGCCAGCAGCTTGGGGGGACAGGGGGATACGCAGTATTTT.

The CDR3 loop reads CASSLTTANEKLFF. The CDR3 nucleotides read TGTGCCAGCAGCTTAACGACTGCGAATGAAAAACTGTTTTTT. J is TRBJ1-4 and V is TRBV5-4; no clear D. CDR1 SGHNT and CDR2 YYREEE come from the germline V gene (reference sequence). This CDR3 contains 14 residues. The V end was cut by 2 bases, the J end by 5 bases, with 10 bases between.

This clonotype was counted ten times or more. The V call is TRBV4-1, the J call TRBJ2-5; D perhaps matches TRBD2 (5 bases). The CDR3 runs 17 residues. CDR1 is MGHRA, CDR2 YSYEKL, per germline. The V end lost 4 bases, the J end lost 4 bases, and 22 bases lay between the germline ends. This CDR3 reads CASSPRSSGSGGETQYF. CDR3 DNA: TGCGCCAGCAGCCCCAGATCTTCAGGCAGCGGAGGAGAGACCCAGTACTTC.

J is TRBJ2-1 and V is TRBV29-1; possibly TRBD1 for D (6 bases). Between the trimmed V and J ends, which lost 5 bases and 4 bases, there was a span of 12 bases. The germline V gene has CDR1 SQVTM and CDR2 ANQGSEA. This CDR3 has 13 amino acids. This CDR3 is CSVRAGDYNEQFF. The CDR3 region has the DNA TGCAGCGTTCGTGCAGGGGATTACAATGAGCAGTTCTTC.

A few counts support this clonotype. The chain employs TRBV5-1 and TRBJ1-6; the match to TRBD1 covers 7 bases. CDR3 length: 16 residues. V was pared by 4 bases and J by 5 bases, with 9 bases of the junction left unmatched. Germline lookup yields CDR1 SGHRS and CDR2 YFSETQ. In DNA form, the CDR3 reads TGCGCCAGCAGCGCCGGGACAGCGAACAATAATTCACCCCTCCACTTT. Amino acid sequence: CASSAGTANNNSPLHF. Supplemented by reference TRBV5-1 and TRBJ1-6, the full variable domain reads KAGVTQTPRYLIKTRGQQVTLSCSPISGHRSVSWYQQTPGQGLQFLFEYFSETQRNKGNFPGRFSGRQFSNSRSEMNVSTLELGDSALYLCASSAGTANNNSPLHFGNGTRLTVT.

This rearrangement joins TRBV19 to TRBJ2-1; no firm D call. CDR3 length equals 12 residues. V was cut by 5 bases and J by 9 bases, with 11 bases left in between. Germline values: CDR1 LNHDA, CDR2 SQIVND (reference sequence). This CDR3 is CASSWTSGEQFF. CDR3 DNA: TGTGCCAGTAGTTGGACCTCGGGTGAGCAGTTCTTC.

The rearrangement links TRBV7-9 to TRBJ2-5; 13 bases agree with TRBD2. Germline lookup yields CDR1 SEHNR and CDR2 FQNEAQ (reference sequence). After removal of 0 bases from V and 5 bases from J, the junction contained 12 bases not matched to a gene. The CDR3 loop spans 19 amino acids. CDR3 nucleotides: TGTGCCAGCAGCTTAGCGCGACTAGCGGGGGGCCCGCTGGGGGAGACCCAGTACTTC. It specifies CASSLARLAGGPLGETQYF.

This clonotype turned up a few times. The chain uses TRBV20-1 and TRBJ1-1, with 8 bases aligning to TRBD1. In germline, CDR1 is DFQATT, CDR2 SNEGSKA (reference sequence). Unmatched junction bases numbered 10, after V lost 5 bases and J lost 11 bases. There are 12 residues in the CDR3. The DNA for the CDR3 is TGCAGTGCTCCGGACAGGGAGTATTTCGCTTTCTTT. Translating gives CSAPDREYFAFF.

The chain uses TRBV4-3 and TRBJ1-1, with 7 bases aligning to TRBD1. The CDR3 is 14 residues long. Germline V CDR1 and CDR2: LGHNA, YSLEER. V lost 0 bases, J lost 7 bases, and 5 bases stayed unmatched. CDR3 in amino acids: CASSQDLGDSEAFF. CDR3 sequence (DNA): TGCGCCAGCAGCCAAGATTTAGGGGACAGTGAAGCTTTCTTT.

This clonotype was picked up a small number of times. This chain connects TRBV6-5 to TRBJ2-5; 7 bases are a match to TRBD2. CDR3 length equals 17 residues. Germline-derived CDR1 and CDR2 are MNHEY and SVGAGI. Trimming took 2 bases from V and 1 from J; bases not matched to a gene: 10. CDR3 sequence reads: CASSYPARSGVQETQYF. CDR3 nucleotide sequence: TGTGCCAGCAGTTACCCCGCAAGAAGCGGGGTCCAAGAGACCCAGTACTTC.

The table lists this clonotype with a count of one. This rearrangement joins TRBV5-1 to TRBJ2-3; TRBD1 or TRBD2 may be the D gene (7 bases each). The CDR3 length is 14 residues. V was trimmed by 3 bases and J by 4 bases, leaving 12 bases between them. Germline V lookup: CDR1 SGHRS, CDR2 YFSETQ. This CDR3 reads CASSSQGGSDTQYF. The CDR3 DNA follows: TGCGCCAGCAGCTCCCAGGGGGGGTCAGATACGCAGTATTTT.

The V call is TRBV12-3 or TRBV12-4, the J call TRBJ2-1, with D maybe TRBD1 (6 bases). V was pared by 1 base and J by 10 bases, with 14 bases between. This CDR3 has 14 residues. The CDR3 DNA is TGTGCCAGCAGTTTAGGACAGGAGCGATACGAGCAGTTCTTC. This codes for CASSLGQERYEQFF.

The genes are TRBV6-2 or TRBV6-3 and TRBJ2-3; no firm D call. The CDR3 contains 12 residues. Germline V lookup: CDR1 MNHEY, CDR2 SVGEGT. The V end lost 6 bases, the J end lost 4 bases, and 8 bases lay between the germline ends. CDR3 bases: TGTGCCAGCAGCCACGCGCCAGATACGCAGTATTTT. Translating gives CASSHAPDTQYF.

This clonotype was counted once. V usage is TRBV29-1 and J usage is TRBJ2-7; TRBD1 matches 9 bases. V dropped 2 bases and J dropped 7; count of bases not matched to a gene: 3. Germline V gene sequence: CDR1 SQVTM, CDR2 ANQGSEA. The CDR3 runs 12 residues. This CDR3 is CSVEPTGGEQYF. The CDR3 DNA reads TGCAGCGTTGAACCGACAGGGGGGGAGCAGTACTTC.

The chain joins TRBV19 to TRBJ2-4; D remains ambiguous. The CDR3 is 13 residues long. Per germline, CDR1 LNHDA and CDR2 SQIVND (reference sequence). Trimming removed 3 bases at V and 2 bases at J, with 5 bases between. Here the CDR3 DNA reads TGTGCCAGTAGTATTGCTTCCAAAAACATTCAGTACTTC. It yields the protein CASSIASKNIQYF.

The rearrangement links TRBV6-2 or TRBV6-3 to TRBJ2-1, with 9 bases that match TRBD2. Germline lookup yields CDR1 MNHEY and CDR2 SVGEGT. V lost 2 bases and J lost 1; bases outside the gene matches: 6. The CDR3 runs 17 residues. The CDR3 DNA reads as TGTGCCAGCAGTTACCACTCTAGCGGGGTGTCCTACAATGAGCAGTTCTTC. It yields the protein CASSYHSSGVSYNEQFF.

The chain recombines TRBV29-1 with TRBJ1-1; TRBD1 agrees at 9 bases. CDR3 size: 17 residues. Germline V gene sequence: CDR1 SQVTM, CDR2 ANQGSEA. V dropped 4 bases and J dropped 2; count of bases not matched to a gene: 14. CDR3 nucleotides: TGCAGCGTTGGGGGAGCGTGGACAGGGGATTTTAACACTGAAGCTTTCTTT. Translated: CSVGGAWTGDFNTEAFF.

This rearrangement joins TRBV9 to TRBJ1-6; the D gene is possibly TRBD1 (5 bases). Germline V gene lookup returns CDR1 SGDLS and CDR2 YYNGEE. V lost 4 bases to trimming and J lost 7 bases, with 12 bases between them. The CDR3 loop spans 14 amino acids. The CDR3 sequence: CASSSRGVNSPLHF. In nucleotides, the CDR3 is TGTGCCAGCAGCTCCCGGGGGGTAAATTCACCCCTCCACTTT.

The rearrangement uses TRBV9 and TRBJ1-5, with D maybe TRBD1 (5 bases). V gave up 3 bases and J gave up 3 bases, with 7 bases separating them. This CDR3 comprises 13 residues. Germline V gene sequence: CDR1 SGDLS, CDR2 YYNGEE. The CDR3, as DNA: TGTGCCAGCAGCGGGGGGATCAATCAGCCCCAGCATTTT. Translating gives CASSGGINQPQHF.

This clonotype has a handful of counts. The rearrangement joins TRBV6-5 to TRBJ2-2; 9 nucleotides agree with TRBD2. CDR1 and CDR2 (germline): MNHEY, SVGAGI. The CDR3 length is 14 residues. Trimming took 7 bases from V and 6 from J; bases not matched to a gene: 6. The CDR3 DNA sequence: TGTGCCAGCACACGTGGACTAGCGTCCGGGGAGCTGTTTTTT. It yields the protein CASTRGLASGELFF.